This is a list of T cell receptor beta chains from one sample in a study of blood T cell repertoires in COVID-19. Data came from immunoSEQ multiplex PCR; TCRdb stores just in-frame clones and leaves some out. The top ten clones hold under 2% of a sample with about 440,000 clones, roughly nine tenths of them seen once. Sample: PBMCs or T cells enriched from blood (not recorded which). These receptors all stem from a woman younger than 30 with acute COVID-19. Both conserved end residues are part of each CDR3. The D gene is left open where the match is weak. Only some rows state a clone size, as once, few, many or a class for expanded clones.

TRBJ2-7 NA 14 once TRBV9 TGTGCCAGCAGCGTATCCACAGGAAAGTACGAGCAGTACTTC CASSVSTGKYEQYF
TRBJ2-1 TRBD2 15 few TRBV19 TGTGCCAGTAGTTTACTGGGAGGGCCCTCCAATGAGCAGTTCTTC CASSLLGGPSNEQFF
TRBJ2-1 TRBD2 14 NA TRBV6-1 TGTGCCAGCAGAACTAGCGGGAGGGACAATGAGCAGTTCTTC CASRTSGRDNEQFF
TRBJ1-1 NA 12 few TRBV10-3 TGTGCCATCAGTGAACGCGACACTGAAGCTTTCTTT CAISERDTEAFF
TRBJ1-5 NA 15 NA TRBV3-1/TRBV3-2 TGTGCCAGCAGCCCCCTTTCAGGGTCCAATCAGCCCCAGCATTTT CASSPLSGSNQPQHF
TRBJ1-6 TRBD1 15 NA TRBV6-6 TGTGCCAGCAGTTACTCGGACAGGGCTAATTCACCCCTCCACTTT CASSYSDRANSPLHF
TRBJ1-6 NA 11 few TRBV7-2 TGTGCCAGCAGCCCGGGACTACCCCTCCACTTT CASSPGLPLHF
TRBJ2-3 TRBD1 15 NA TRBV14 TGTGCCAGCAGCCAAGAGACAGGGGGCGCAGATACGCAGTATTTT CASSQETGGADTQYF
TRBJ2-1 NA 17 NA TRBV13 TGTGCCAGCAACCGAGCGGATCTAGGACTCCTCTACAATGAGCAGTTCTTC CASNRADLGLLYNEQFF
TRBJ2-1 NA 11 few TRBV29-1 TGCAGCGTTGCGGGAACTTATGAGCAGTTCTTC CSVAGTYEQFF
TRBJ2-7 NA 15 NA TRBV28 TGTGCCAGCACCCGTGCCAATAGCCTTGCCCGCGAGCAGTACTTC CASTRANSLAREQYF
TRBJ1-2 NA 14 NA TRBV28 TGTGCCAGCAGTTTACAGGCTCTCTCGCGTGGCTACACCTTC CASSLQALSRGYTF
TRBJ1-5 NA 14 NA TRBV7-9 TGTGCCAGCAGAGGAGGCGGAAGCAATCAGCCCCAGCATTTT CASRGGGSNQPQHF
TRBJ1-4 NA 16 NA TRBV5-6 TGTGCCAGCAGCAGAACTTCTCAGGGAAGGAATGAAAAACTGTTTTTT CASSRTSQGRNEKLFF
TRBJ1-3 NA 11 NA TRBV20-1 TGCAGTGTAACCGGGAGAGACACCATATATTTT CSVTGRDTIYF
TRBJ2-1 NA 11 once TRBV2 TGTGCCAGGAACCTAGGGGGTAAGCAGTTCTTC CARNLGGKQFF
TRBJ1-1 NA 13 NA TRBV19 TGTGCCGTCAGGGGTATCGTGAACACTGAAGCTTTCTTT CAVRGIVNTEAFF
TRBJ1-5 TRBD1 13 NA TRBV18 TGTGCCAGCTCAAGGGGGCGGAATCAGCCCCAGCATTTT CASSRGRNQPQHF
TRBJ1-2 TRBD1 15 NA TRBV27 TGTGCCAGCAGCCCCGGACAGGGGCGTAACTATGGCTACACCTTC CASSPGQGRNYGYTF
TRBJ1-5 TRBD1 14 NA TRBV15 TGTGCCACCAGGACAGGGTTCGGGAATCAGCCCCAGCATTTT CATRTGFGNQPQHF
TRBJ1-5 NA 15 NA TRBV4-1 TGCGCCAGCAGCCAAGATAGCGGTAGCAATCAGCCCCAGCATTTT CASSQDSGSNQPQHF
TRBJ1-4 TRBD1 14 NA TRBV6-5 TGTGCCAGCAGCGCGACAGGGGGTAATGAAAAACTGTTTTTT CASSATGGNEKLFF
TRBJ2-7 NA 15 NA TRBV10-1 TGCGCCAGCAGTGATGGGGCAGAGAGCTCCTACGAGCAGTACTTC CASSDGAESSYEQYF
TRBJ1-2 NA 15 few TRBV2 TGTGCCAGCAGTGACAGGGGCCACCCTAACTATGGCTACACCTTC CASSDRGHPNYGYTF
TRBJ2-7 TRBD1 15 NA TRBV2 TGTGCCAGCAGTACTAGGGACAGGGGTGCCTACGAGCAGTACTTC CASSTRDRGAYEQYF
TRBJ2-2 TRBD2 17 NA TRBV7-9 TGTGCCAGCAGCGACATTAGCGGGGGGTCAAACACCGGGGAGCTGTTTTTT CASSDISGGSNTGELFF
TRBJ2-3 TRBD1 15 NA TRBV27 TGTGCCAGCAGTTTAAGACAGGGAAGCACAGATACGCAGTATTTT CASSLRQGSTDTQYF
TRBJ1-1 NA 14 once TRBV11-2 TGTGCCAGCAGACCAGGGGTCCGGAACACTGAAGCTTTCTTT CASRPGVRNTEAFF
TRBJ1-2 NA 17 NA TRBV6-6 TGTGCCAGCAGTCCTATGAGGCGGCAGGGCCTTTTCTATGGCTACACCTTC CASSPMRRQGLFYGYTF
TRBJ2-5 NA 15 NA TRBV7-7 TGTGCTAGCAGCTTGGGGCAGGGTAGTCCGGAGACCCAGTACTTC CASSLGQGSPETQYF
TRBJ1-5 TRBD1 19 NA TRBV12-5 TGTGCTAGTGGTTTGCACAAAGCCGGGACAGGGTATAGCAATCAGCCCCAGCATTTT CASGLHKAGTGYSNQPQHF
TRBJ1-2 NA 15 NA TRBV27 TGTGCCAGCAGTTTATCACGGACAGCTAACTATGGCTACACCTTC CASSLSRTANYGYTF
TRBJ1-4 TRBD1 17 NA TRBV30 TGTGCCTGGAGATCTGTGGGGCAGGGGGCCTCGAATGAAAAACTGTTTTTT CAWRSVGQGASNEKLFF
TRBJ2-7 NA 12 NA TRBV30 TGTGCCTGGAGTGTAGGACTCTACGAGCAGTACTTC CAWSVGLYEQYF
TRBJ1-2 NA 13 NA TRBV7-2 TGTGCCAGCAGCTTACCAGCTAACTATGGCTACACCTTC CASSLPANYGYTF
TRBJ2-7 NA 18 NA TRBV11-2 TGTGCCAGCAGCTTAGCGGCCGGAAGCAGGACATTCACCTACGAGCAGTACTTC CASSLAAGSRTFTYEQYF
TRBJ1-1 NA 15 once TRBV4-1 TGCGCCAGCAGCCAAGATGCCGGGAGCTACACTGAAGCTTTCTTT CASSQDAGSYTEAFF
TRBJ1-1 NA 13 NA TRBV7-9 TGTGCCAGCAGCTTAAGGGGAGGGACTGAAGCTTTCTTT CASSLRGGTEAFF
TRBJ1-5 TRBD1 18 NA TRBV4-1 TGCGCCAGCAGTCATGGACCGCTCAACAGGGGTTCGAATCAGCCCCAGCATTTT CASSHGPLNRGSNQPQHF
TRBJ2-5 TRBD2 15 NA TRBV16 TGTGCCAGCAGCCGCTCTCTAGCGGGAATAGAGACCCAGTACTTC CASSRSLAGIETQYF
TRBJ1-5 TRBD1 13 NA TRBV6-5 TGTGCCAGCCGACAGGGGGCAAATCAGCCCCAGCATTTT CASRQGANQPQHF
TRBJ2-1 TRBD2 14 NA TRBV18 TGTGCCAGCTCACCAGGGACTAGCGGGAGTAGTCAGTTCTTC CASSPGTSGSSQFF
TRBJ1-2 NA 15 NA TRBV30 TGTGCCTGGAGTGGTCTGGGGCGGCCCAACTATGGCTACACCTTC CAWSGLGRPNYGYTF
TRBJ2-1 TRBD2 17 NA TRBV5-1 TGCGCCAGCAGCCCTGGACTAGCGGGGGAGCTTTTCAATGAGCAGTTCTTC CASSPGLAGELFNEQFF
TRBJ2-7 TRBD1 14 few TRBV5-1 TGCGCCAGCAGCTGGACAGGGACAACCTACGAGCAGTACTTC CASSWTGTTYEQYF
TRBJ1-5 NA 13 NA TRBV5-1 TGCGCCAGCAGCTTGGACAGGTCGGGGCCCCAGCATTTT CASSLDRSGPQHF
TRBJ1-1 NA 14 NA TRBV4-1 TGCGCCAGCAGTCCGGACAGATCGAACACTGAAGCTTTCTTT CASSPDRSNTEAFF
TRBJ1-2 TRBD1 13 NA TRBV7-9 TGTGCCAGCAGCTCCGGACAGGAAAGCGGCTACACCTTC CASSSGQESGYTF
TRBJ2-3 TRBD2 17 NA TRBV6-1 TGTGCCAGCAGTGACCCCTTGACTAGCGGGAGATTAGATACGCAGTATTTT CASSDPLTSGRLDTQYF
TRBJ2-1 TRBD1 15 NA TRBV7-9 TGTGCCAGCAGCTTTCAGACAGGGGGGAACAATGAGCAGTTCTTC CASSFQTGGNNEQFF
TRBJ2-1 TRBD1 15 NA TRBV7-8 TGTGCCAGCAGGATCAGGGGGAATTTTCGCGATGAGCAGTTCTTC CASRIRGNFRDEQFF
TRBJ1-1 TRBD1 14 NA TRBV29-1 TGCAGCTTCCGCCGGGACAGAGCGAACACTGAAGCTTTCTTT CSFRRDRANTEAFF
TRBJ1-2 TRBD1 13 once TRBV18 TGTGCCAGCTCACCTAGGGACAGAGGTGGCTACACCTTC CASSPRDRGGYTF
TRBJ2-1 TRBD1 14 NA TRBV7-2 TGTGCCAGCAGCCCTGGACAGGCCTACAATGAGCAGTTCTTC CASSPGQAYNEQFF
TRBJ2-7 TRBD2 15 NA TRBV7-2 TGTGCCAGCAGCTCGGCCGGACTAGAAACTTACGAGCAGTACTTC CASSSAGLETYEQYF
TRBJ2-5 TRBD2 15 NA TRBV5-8 TGTGCCAGCAGCCTCCGGGGGAGGGTAGGAGAGACCCAGTACTTC CASSLRGRVGETQYF
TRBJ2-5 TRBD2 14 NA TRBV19 TGTGCCACAACGGGGACTAGCGGGGGAGAGACCCAGTACTTC CATTGTSGGETQYF
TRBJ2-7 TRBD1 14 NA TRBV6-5 TGTGCCAGCACCCTCCGGGACAGCGCCTACGAGCAGTACTTC CASTLRDSAYEQYF
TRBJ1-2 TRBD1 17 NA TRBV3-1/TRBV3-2 TGTGCCAGCAGCCAAGCCCGGACAGGGGGCGCAAGCTATGGCTACACCTTC CASSQARTGGASYGYTF